This entry lists 7 T cell receptor beta chains sequenced from one sample in a study of shared T cell receptors in the human thymus. Using immunoSEQ multiplex PCR, the repertoire was profiled, and TCRdb retains in-frame clones only, with some absent. The repertoire includes 500,000 to 550,000 clones, about 84% of them detected once, and more than 0.01% sits in the top ten. These data were also filed under a second study, of human thymus T cells.

Material for sequencing was thymocytes. The source is a boy under two years old with a congenital heart defect.

With respect to this clone: A junction end diverges from the germline sequence, so it may reflect a read error. CDR3: CASSPPARRSWATPGF. The CDR3 nucleotides are TGTGCCAGCAGCCCGCCAGCCCGGAGGTCCTGGGCCACTCCAGGTTTT. The J gene is TRBJ2-3, the V gene TRBV11-2; perhaps TRBD2 as D (5 bases). The CDR3 has 16 residues. Germline values: CDR1 SGHAT, CDR2 FQNNGV. The whole variable domain, remainder taken from reference TRBV11-2 and TRBJ2-3, is EAGVAQSPRYKIIEKRQSVAFWCNPISGHATLYWYQQILGQGPKLLIQFQNNGVVDDSQLPKDRFSAERLKGVDSTLKIQPAKLEDSAVYLCASSPPARRSWATPGFGPGTRLTVL.

The CDR3: CATSGQPNYGYTF. CDR3 bases: TGTGCCACCTCGGGACAGCCTAACTATGGCTACACCTTC. V is TRBV2 and J is TRBJ1-2; 7 bases match TRBD1. The V segment lost 10 bases and the J segment 0 bases; nucleotides outside the gene matches: 5. The V gene's germline CDR1 is SNHLY and CDR2 FYNNEI. This CDR3 has 13 residues.

In DNA form, the CDR3 reads TGTGCCAGCAGCATCGCCGGGACAGGGTCGAACACTGAAGCTTTCTTT. Encoded protein: CASSIAGTGSNTEAFF. The rearrangement uses TRBV5-6 and TRBJ1-1; the match to TRBD1 covers 9 bases. This CDR3 is built from 16 residues. The V gene end was trimmed by 4 bases and the J gene end by 1 base; junction bases not matched to a gene: 8. Germline V gives CDR1 SGHDT, CDR2 YYEEEE.

The V call is TRBV6-6, the J call TRBJ2-7; a possible D gene is TRBD1 (5 bases). The CDR3 is 12 residues long. Germline V CDR1 and CDR2: MNHNY, SVGAGI (reference sequence). Trimming stripped 5 bases from V and 6 bases from J, with 11 bases between. CDR3 in DNA: TGTGCCAGCAGTGCCCAGGGAAGCGAGCAGTACTTC. Translation: CASSAQGSEQYF.

The chain is built from TRBV9 and TRBJ2-1; 9 bases agree with TRBD2. Germline-derived CDR1 and CDR2 are SGDLS and YYNGEE. V was clipped by 3 bases and J by 5 bases; unmatched bases: 6. The CDR3 loop spans 15 amino acids. The CDR3 is CASSASGNPHNEQFF. The CDR3 nucleotides read TGTGCCAGCAGCGCTAGCGGGAACCCCCACAATGAGCAGTTCTTC.

V gene TRBV30 combines with J gene TRBJ2-7; the D gene is possibly TRBD2 (6 bases). Trimming stripped 2 bases from V and 0 bases from J, with 11 bases between. Germline CDR1 GTSNPN, CDR2 SVGIG (reference sequence). The CDR3 covers 14 residues. The CDR3 DNA is TGTGCCTGGAGTATTGGCGGGGTCTCCTACGAGCAGTACTTC. It yields the protein CAWSIGGVSYEQYF.

The sample holds one count of this clone. This chain joins TRBV5-8 and TRBJ2-5; 10 nucleotides agree with TRBD2. V lost 0 bases, J lost 4 bases, and 9 bases stayed unmatched. This CDR3 contains 17 residues. Germline V gene sequence: CDR1 SGHTS, CDR2 YDEGEE. The CDR3 DNA reads as TGTGCCAGCAGCTTGGGCCCCCGGGGACTAGCGAGAGAGACCCAGTACTTC. It translates to CASSLGPRGLARETQYF. Together with reference TRBV5-8 and TRBJ2-5, the CDR3 gives the full variable domain: EAGVTQSPTHLIKTRGQQATLRCSPISGHTSVYWYQQALGLGLQFLLWYDEGEERNRGNFPPRFSGRQFPNYSSELNVNALELEDSALYLCASSLGPRGLARETQYFGPGTRLLVL.